This T cell receptor (delta chain) was observed in a study of γδ T cells in repeated Plasmodium falciparum infection (dated by TCRdb to the early 2020s). Looking at the study overall: In the natural-infection arm, Malian children exposed to intense seasonal malaria transmission were enrolled and compared against age and gender matched Australian children. Roughly 5 malaria-naive U.S. adults underwent four controlled human malaria infections by bites from P. falciparum NF54-infected Anopheles stephensi mosquitoes over approximately 640 days. Samples were collected from controlled-infection subjects at baseline, immediately before selected infections, and 21 days after each infection. The gammadelta TCR repertoires from Mali were analysed in two ways: cross-sectionally during periods with no transmission, and longitudinally across episodes of acute febrile malaria. The study looked at how repeated Plasmodium falciparum infection shapes the human gammadelta T cell repertoire, using both natural infection in Mali and controlled human malaria infection.

Its CDR3 holds 20 amino acids, cysteine through phenylalanine. Only CDR3 DNA remains: 60 bases, in frame from the first base. The germline V gene sets CDR1 to TSWWSYY and CDR2 to QGS. Note on this clone: Its antigen is unknown. The translation of this DNA and the TCRdb protein of a much larger clone differ at residue 16, probably owing to a read error; the protein shown here is translated from the DNA.

For bulk TCR repertoire analysis, Vgamma9/Vdelta2+ and Vdelta2-negative gammadelta T cell populations were isolated by flow sorting from peripheral blood mononuclear cells. Library preparation used multiplex PCR. The sample was run on an Illumina MiSeq. Every sorted gammadelta T cell sample had both its TCR gamma (TRG) and TCR delta (TRD) chains sequenced. The original methods were these. The repertoire analyses used clonotype tree plots, the accumulated frequency of the top 20 clonotypes, and diversity index (DI) and D75 metrics. Clones were re-identified by TCRdb from the public reads with CATT, and rows with the same DNA were merged. The V and J calls, along with clone size, are taken from TCRdb and not from the paper's own processing. Present in this sample are about 57,000 delta-chain clones, about 1.5% of which were seen just once. The ten most abundant clones make up roughly 15% of the sample.

Results and caveats for the whole study, not just this receptor: Generalizability was limited because the Malian cohort came from a small rural village made up predominantly of one ethnic group. In Vdelta2-negative, largely Vdelta1+, gammadelta TCR repertoires, repeated controlled infections appeared to drive waves of new clonotype selection. Analysis of inter-individual variability in gammadelta T cell responses was limited by the small size of the controlled-infection cohort. Across time and infection, the Vgamma9/Vdelta2+ TCR repertoires showed a highly stable polyclonal makeup, with many TCRgamma sequences overlapping between individuals. Compared with Australian children, Malian children appeared to have Vdelta2-negative gammadelta TCR repertoires that were more clonally expanded, less diverse and less shared.

This TCR derives from a pool of human donors (malaria-infected and uninfected, not separated). The sequenced material came from gamma-delta T cells from blood. Recombination connected TRDV1 to TRDJ1, with no reliable assignment of the D segment. Here the J gene was assigned by germline matching of the DNA, as TCRdb has none. The CDR3 reads as follows: CALGEPATQVVMAYTNKLIF. The DNA sequence is as follows: TGTGCTCTTGGGGAACCCGCAACTCAGGTAGTGATGGCGTACACCAATAAACTCATCTTT.